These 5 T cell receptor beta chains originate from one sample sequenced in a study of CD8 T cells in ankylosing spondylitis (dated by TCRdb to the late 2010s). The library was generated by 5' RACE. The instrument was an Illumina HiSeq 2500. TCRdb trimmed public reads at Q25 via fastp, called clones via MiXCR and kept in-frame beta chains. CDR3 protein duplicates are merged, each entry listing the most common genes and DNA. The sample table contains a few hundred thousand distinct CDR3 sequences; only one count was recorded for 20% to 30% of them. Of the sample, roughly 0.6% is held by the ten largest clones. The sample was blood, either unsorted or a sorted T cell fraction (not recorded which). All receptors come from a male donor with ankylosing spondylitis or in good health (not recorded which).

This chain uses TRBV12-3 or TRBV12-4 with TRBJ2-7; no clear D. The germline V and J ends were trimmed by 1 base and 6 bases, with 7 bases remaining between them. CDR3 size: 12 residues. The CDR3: CASSLGVGEQYF. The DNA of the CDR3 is TGTGCCAGCAGTTTAGGCGTTGGCGAGCAGTACTTC.

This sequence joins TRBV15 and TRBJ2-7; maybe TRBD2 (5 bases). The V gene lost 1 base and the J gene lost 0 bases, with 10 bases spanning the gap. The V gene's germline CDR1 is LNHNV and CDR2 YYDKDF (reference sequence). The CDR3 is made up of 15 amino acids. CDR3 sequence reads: CATSRVAGLSYEQYF. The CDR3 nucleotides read TGTGCCACCAGCAGAGTGGCAGGACTCTCCTACGAGCAGTACTTC.

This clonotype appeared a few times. CDR3 region: CSARVVMGTGELFF. The CDR3 DNA reads TGCAGTGCTAGAGTCGTTATGGGGACCGGGGAGCTGTTTTTT. The genes are TRBV20-1 and TRBJ2-2; no firm D call. Germline values: CDR1 DFQATT, CDR2 SNEGSKA (reference sequence). V was clipped by 1 base and J by 5 bases, with 11 bases between them. The CDR3 runs 14 residues.

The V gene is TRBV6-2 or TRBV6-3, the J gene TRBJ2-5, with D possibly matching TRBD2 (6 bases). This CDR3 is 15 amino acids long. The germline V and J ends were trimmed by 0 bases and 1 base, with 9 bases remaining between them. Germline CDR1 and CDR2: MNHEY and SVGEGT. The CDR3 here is CASSYSVGGQETQYF. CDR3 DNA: TGTGCCAGCAGTTACTCGGTCGGGGGCCAAGAGACCCAGTACTTC.

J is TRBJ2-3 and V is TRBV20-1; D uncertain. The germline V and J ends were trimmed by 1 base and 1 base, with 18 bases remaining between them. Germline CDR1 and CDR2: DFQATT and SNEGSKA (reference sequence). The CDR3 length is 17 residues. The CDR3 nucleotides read TGCAGTGCTAGAGTCCCGTGGGGTGGAGCCCGCACAGATACGCAGTATTTT. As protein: CSARVPWGGARTDTQYF.